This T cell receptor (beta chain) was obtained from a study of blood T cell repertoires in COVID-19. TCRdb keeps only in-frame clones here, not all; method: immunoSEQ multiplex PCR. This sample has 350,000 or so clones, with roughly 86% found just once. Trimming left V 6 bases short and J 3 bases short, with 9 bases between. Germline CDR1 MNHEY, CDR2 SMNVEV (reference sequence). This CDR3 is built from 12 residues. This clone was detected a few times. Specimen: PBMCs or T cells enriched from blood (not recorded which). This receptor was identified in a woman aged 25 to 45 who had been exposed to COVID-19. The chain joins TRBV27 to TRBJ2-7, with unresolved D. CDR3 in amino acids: CASRSRFYEQYF. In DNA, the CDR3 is TGTGCCAGCAGGTCGAGGTTCTACGAGCAGTACTTC.